This paragraph covers one TCR beta chain sequence. The entry originates in a study of human T cells and chemical hapten exposure. As for time point: pre-sensitization, week 0. Noted treatment: therapeutic diphenylcyclopropenone sensitization with weekly scalp DPC. One entry per CDR3 protein, called by TCRdb with MiXCR from the RACE reads. In the table there are 200,000 to 300,000 distinct CDR3 sequences, around 9.3% of which are singletons. With 4 bases clipped from V and 5 bases from J, the junction kept 14 bases outside the gene matches. CDR3 length equals 16 residues. CDR1 is MNHEY, CDR2 SMNVEV, per germline (reference sequence).

The J gene is TRBJ2-7, the V gene TRBV27; TRBD2 agrees at 7 bases. Sequenced material: whole blood, taken in connection with sensitization to the hapten diphenylcyclopropenone (DPC). The origin of this receptor is a woman aged 40 to 50 with alopecia areata. Some clones in this sample may be carry-over from other donors' samples. CDR3 loop: CASSSPLGREFDEQYF. Here the CDR3 DNA reads TGTGCCAGCAGTTCACCCCTCGGGCGGGAGTTCGACGAGCAGTACTTC.